These T cell receptor beta chains were read from a single sample in a study of shared clonotypes between healthy human individuals. Sequencing was performed with immunoSEQ multiplex PCR; in TCRdb, only in-frame clones are kept and a portion is missing. The data show millions of clones, with approximately 94% seen just once and under 2% held by the top ten. The sample consisted of naive CD8+ T cells from PBMCs. The origin of the receptors is a young man in good health. Some clones in this sample may be carry-over from other donors' samples. The CDR3 runs from the conserved cysteine through the conserved F or W. A D gene is named only where the DNA matches it firmly.

J | D | V | DNA | CDR3
TRBJ2-1 | TRBD2 | TRBV4-1 | TGCGCCAGCAGCCAAGATGGAGGGACTACCAACTTCTACAATGAGCAGTTCTTC | CASSQDGGTTNFYNEQFF
TRBJ2-3 | TRBD2 | TRBV11-2 | TGTGCCAGCCTTAGCGGGGCTACAGATACGCAGTATTTT | CASLSGATDTQYF
TRBJ2-3 | TRBD2 | TRBV9 | TGTGCCAGCAGCCTAGCGGGAGGGTCAGATACGCAGTATTTT | CASSLAGGSDTQYF
TRBJ2-7 | - | TRBV19 | TGTGCCAGTAGCAAGGACAGACCCTCCTACGAGCAGTACTTC | CASSKDRPSYEQYF
TRBJ2-7 | - | TRBV27 | TGTGCCAGCAGCCCAGAGGTGCGGAGCTCCTACGAGCAGTACTTC | CASSPEVRSSYEQYF
TRBJ1-1 | - | TRBV7-9 | TGTGCCAGCAGCGCGGGACTCCCGAACACTGAAGCTTTCTTT | CASSAGLPNTEAFF
TRBJ1-1 | - | TRBV27 | TGTGCCAGCAGTTTCGGGACACGGAACACTGAAGCTTTCTTT | CASSFGTRNTEAFF
TRBJ1-1 | - | TRBV19 | TGTGCCAGTGAACCCCGCAGGGAGAGCACTGAAGCTTTCTTT | CASEPRRESTEAFF
TRBJ2-7 | - | TRBV4-1 | TGCGCCAGCAGCCAAGACTCTTGGGAGCAGTACTTC | CASSQDSWEQYF
TRBJ1-1 | - | TRBV7-8 | TGTGCCGGCAGCTTTACGGCTCGGAACACTGAAGCTTTCTTT | CAGSFTARNTEAFF
TRBJ2-3 | - | TRBV28 | TGTGCCAGCAGTCCGTTCAGGGCCAACACAGATACGCAGTATTTT | CASSPFRANTDTQYF
TRBJ2-1 | TRBD1 | TRBV18 | TGTGCCAGCTCACCACCGGAGACGGACAGGGCAGTGAATGAGCAGTTCTTC | CASSPPETDRAVNEQFF
TRBJ1-3 | - | TRBV7-9 | TGTGCCAGCAGTCAAGAGGCGGCAGGGCTTGGAAACACCATATATTTT | CASSQEAAGLGNTIYF
TRBJ2-7 | - | TRBV18 | TGTGCCAGCTCACCGGGGGACAAAGGGTACGAGCAGTACTTC | CASSPGDKGYEQYF
TRBJ1-1 | TRBD1 | TRBV2 | TGTGCCAGCAGGGGGGACAGCACGCGCGCGAACACTGAAGCTTTCTTT | CASRGDSTRANTEAFF
TRBJ1-2 | TRBD1 | TRBV29-1 | TGCAGCGTTGATGACACAGGGACAGGGGATGGCTACACCTTC | CSVDDTGTGDGYTF
TRBJ2-3 | TRBD2 | TRBV2 | TGTGCCAGCAGTGGGACTAGCGGGGGCACAGATACGCAGTATTTT | CASSGTSGGTDTQYF
TRBJ2-7 | - | TRBV9 | TGTGCCAGCAGCCCTTGGACAACATTCTCCTACGAGCAGTACTTC | CASSPWTTFSYEQYF
TRBJ2-7 | - | TRBV7-2 | TGTGCCAGCAGCTTAGGGACGGGGCTCTACGAGCAGTACTTC | CASSLGTGLYEQYF
TRBJ2-7 | TRBD1 | TRBV4-1 | TGCGCCAGCAGCCATGGACAGGGGAACTACGAGCAGTACTTC | CASSHGQGNYEQYF
TRBJ2-7 | - | TRBV27 | TGTGCCAGCGCAGCCTTGGTGGGGTTGGAACAGTACTTC | CASAALVGLEQYF
TRBJ1-5 | TRBD1 | TRBV27 | TGTGCCAGCAGGCTTGGGACAGATAGCAATCAGCCCCAGCATTTT | CASRLGTDSNQPQHF
TRBJ1-3 | - | TRBV5-5 | TGTGCCAGCAGCTTGGACCTTGGGAACACCATATATTTT | CASSLDLGNTIYF
TRBJ2-2 | TRBD2 | TRBV29-1 | TGCAGCGCTAGCGGGTACGCCGGGGAGCTGTTTTTT | CSASGYAGELFF
TRBJ2-7 | TRBD1 | TRBV27 | TGTGCCAGCAGTCCGAACCCCACAGGGGACGGGTACGAGCAGTACTTC | CASSPNPTGDGYEQYF
TRBJ2-7 | - | TRBV7-9 | TGTGCCAGCAGCCCGTCTGGCGGCTACGAGCAGTACTTC | CASSPSGGYEQYF